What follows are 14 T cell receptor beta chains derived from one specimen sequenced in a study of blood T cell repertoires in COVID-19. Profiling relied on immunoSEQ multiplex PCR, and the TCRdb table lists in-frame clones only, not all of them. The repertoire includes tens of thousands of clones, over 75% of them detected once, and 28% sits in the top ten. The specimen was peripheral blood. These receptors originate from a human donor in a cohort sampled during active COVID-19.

CDR3 nucleotide sequence: TGTGCCAGCTCCCTAATGGACTTAGCCTACAATGAGCAGTTCTTC. It encodes CASSLMDLAYNEQFF. The chain carries TRBV18 and TRBJ2-1; a possible D gene is TRBD2 (5 bases). Germline lookup yields CDR1 KGHSH and CDR2 LQKENI. Trimming left V 6 bases short and J 2 bases short, with 14 bases between. The CDR3 totals 15 residues.

The CDR3 is CASSPGTVQETQYF. The CDR3 DNA sequence: TGTGCCAGCAGCCCGGGGACAGTCCAAGAGACCCAGTACTTC. The V gene is TRBV7-9, the J gene TRBJ2-5; 7 bases are shared with TRBD1. Germline V gene sequence: CDR1 SEHNR, CDR2 FQNEAQ (reference sequence). The CDR3 is made up of 14 amino acids. V lost 5 bases and J lost 1; bases outside the gene matches: 4.

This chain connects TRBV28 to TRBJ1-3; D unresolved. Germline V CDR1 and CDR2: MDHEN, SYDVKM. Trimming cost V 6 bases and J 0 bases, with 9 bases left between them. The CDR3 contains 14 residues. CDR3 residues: CASSPTSSGNTIYF. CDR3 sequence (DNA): TGTGCCAGCAGCCCCACGAGCTCTGGAAACACCATATATTTT.

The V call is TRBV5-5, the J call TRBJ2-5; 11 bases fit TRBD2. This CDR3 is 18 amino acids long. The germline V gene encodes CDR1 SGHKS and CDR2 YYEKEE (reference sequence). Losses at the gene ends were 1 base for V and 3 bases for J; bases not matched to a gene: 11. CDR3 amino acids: CASSLWTSGSPLEETQYF. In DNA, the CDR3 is TGTGCCAGCAGCTTGTGGACTAGCGGGTCCCCTCTTGAAGAGACCCAGTACTTC.

The CDR3 spells CASSRTLSYNEQFF. CDR3 coding DNA: TGTGCCAGCTCACGGACTCTCTCCTACAATGAGCAGTTCTTC. The chain recombines TRBV18 with TRBJ2-1; tentative D call: TRBD2 (5 bases). This CDR3 is built from 14 residues. V dropped 4 bases and J dropped 0 bases, with 7 bases sitting between them. Germline loops: CDR1 KGHSH, CDR2 LQKENI.

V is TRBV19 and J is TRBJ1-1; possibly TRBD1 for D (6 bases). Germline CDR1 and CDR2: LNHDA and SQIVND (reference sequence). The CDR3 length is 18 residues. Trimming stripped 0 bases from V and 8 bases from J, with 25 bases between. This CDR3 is CASSIESEVRGGPREAFF. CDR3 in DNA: TGTGCCAGTAGTATAGAGTCCGAGGTGCGAGGGGGACCGCGAGAAGCTTTCTTT.

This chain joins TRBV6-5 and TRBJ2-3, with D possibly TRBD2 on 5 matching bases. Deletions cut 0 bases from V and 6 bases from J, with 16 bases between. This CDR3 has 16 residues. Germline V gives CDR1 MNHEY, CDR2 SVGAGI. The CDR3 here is CASSYSTGSRGDTQYF. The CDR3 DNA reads TGTGCCAGCAGTTACTCGACGGGTTCACGCGGGGATACGCAGTATTTT.

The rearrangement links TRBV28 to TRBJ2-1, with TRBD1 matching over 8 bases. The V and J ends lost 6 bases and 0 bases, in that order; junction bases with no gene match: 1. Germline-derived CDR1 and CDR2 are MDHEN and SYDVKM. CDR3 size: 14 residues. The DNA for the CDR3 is TGTGCCAGCAGGGGGACAGGCTCCTACAATGAGCAGTTCTTC. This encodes CASRGTGSYNEQFF.

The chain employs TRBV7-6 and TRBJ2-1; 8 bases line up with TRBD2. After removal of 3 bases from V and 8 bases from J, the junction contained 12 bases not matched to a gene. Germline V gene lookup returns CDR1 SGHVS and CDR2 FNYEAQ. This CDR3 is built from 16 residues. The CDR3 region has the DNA TGTGCCAGCAGCTTGGCACCAGCGGGGGTTTCCTATGAGCAGTTCTTC. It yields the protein CASSLAPAGVSYEQFF. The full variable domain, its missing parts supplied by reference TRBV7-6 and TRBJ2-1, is GAGVSQSPRYKVTKRGQDVALRCDPISGHVSLYWYRQALGQGPEFLTYFNYEAQQDKSGLPNDRFSAERPEGSISTLTIQRTEQRDSAMYRCASSLAPAGVSYEQFFGPGTRLTVL.

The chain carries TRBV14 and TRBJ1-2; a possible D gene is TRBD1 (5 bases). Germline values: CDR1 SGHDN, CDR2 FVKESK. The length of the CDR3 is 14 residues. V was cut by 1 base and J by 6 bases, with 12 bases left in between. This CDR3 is CASSQGSQGNGYTF. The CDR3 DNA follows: TGTGCCAGCAGCCAAGGGAGTCAGGGTAATGGCTACACCTTC.

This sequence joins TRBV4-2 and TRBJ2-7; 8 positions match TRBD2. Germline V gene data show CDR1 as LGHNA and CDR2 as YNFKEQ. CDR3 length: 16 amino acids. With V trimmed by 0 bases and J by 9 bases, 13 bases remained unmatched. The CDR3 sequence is CASSQDGGIPSGWQYF. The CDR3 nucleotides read TGTGCCAGCAGCCAAGATGGTGGGATACCTAGCGGGTGGCAGTACTTC.

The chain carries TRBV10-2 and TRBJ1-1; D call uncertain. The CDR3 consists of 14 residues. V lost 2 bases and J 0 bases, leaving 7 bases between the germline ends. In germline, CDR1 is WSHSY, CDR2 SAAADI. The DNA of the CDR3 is TGCGCCAGCAGTGAGGGGAGAGTGAACACTGAAGCTTTCTTT. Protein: CASSEGRVNTEAFF.

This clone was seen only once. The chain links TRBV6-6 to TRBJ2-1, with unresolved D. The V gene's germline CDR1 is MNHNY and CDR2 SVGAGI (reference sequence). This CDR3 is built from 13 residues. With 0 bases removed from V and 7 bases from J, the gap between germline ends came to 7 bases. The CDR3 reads CASSYSTGNEQFF. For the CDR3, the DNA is TGTGCCAGCAGTTACTCGACCGGGAATGAGCAGTTCTTC.

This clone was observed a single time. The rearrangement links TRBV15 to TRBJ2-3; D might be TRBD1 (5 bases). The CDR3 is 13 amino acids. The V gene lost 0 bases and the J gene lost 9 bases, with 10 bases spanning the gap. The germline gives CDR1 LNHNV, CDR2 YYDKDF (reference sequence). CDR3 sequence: CATSRDSSGTQYF. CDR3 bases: TGTGCCACCAGCAGAGATTCGTCAGGGACGCAGTATTTT.